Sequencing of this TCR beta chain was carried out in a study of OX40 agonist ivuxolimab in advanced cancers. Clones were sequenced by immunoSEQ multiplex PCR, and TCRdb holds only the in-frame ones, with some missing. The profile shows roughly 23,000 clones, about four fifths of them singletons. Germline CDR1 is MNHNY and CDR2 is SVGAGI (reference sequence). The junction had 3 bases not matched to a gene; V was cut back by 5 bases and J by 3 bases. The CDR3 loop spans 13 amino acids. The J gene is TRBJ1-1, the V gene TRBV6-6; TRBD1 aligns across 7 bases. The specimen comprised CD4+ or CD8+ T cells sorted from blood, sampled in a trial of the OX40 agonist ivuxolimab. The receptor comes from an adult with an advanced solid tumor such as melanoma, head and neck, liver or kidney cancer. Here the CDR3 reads CASSVQGYTEAFF. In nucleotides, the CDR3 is TGTGCCAGCAGTGTACAGGGGTACACTGAAGCTTTCTTT.